Shown below are 26 T cell receptor beta chains from a single sample sequenced in a study of shared clonotypes between healthy human individuals (dated by TCRdb to about 2020). CD8 naive samples were CD45RO-negative cells positively selected for CCR7, giving a CD45RA+CCR7+ population that excluded TemRA cells. The library was generated by the immunoSEQ multiplex PCR assay. In its TCRdb copy, this immuneACCESS table keeps in-frame sequences only and misses some clones. Where compared with another copy, unresolved V genes explain less than half of these, and the others have no known cause. Recorded for this sample are 800,000 to 950,000 clones; 95% to 97% of them occurred a single time. In total, the top ten clones hold over 0.2% of the sample. What was sequenced was naive CD8+ T cells sorted from blood. Sample cell subset or site, as interpreted from the label and publication: CD45RA+CCR7+. Every receptor here comes from a young man in good health.

The rearrangement uses TRBV2 and TRBJ1-1; a weak D match, TRBD1 (5 bases). V was trimmed by 8 bases and J by 0 bases, leaving 10 bases between them. CDR1 and CDR2 (germline): SNHLY, FYNNEI. The CDR3 totals 13 residues. This CDR3 is CASPGRVNTEAFF. CDR3 bases: TGTGCCAGCCCGGGACGGGTGAACACTGAAGCTTTCTTT.

The chain is built from TRBV7-2 and TRBJ2-5, with D perhaps assigned TRBD1 or TRBD2 (5 bases each). CDR1 is SGHTA, CDR2 FQGNSA, per germline. V was pared by 5 bases and J by 5 bases, with 21 bases between. CDR3 size: 16 residues. CDR3 sequence: CASSHYGDRMSETQYF. The CDR3 DNA is TGTGCCAGCAGCCATTACGGGGACCGAATGTCGGAGACCCAGTACTTC.

V usage is TRBV7-2 and J usage is TRBJ2-1, with 10 bases matching TRBD2. V trimming: 5 bases; J trimming: 1 base; junction bases outside the gene matches: 8. Germline CDR1 and CDR2: SGHTA and FQGNSA. The CDR3 is made up of 17 amino acids. CDR3 coding DNA: TGTGCCAGCAGCCCGAGCGGGAGGGCGGTGTCCTACAATGAGCAGTTCTTC. Protein product: CASSPSGRAVSYNEQFF.

The chain has TRBV7-9 and TRBJ2-5, with D unclear. CDR1 and CDR2 from the germline V gene are SEHNR and FQNEAQ (reference sequence). Deletions cut 4 bases from V and 2 bases from J, with 8 bases between. The CDR3 is 13 amino acids. CDR3 coding DNA: TGTGCCAGCAGCTGGGCACTTCAAGAGACCCAGTACTTC. Translating it yields CASSWALQETQYF.

The rearrangement joins TRBV19 to TRBJ2-1; 9 bases line up with TRBD1. In germline, CDR1 is LNHDA, CDR2 SQIVND (reference sequence). CDR3 size: 18 residues. V gave up 5 bases and J gave up 7 bases; unmatched junction bases: 18. In DNA form, the CDR3 reads TGTGCCAGTAGTGCTCCACGTACAGGGGGCGCTTTGGGGAATGAGCAGTTCTTC. Its translation is CASSAPRTGGALGNEQFF.

The V gene is TRBV11-3, the J gene TRBJ2-3, with 7 bases lining up with TRBD1. The CDR3 consists of 17 residues. With V trimmed by 5 bases and J by 1 base, 12 bases remained unmatched. Germline V lookup: CDR1 SGHNT, CDR2 YENEEA. For the CDR3, the DNA is TGTGCCAGCAGCCCAGGAAGACAGGGCACGGGCACAGATACGCAGTATTTT. This encodes CASSPGRQGTGTDTQYF.

The CDR3 region has the DNA TGCGCCAGCAGCCTGGGACTAGCGGGCCTAAAGAATGAGCAGTTCTTC. It specifies CASSLGLAGLKNEQFF. This sequence joins TRBV5-1 and TRBJ2-1; 12 positions agree with TRBD2. The CDR3 is 16 residues long. Germline loops: CDR1 SGHRS, CDR2 YFSETQ. V gave up 4 bases and J gave up 7 bases; unmatched junction bases: 9.

The rearrangement links TRBV27 to TRBJ2-2; D gene uncertain. Germline lookup yields CDR1 MNHEY and CDR2 SMNVEV (reference sequence). Trimming took off 1 base at V and 6 bases at J, with 3 bases between the two ends. The CDR3 has 12 amino acids. CDR3 in DNA: TGTGCCAGCAGTTTATATTCCGGGGAGCTGTTTTTT. Protein: CASSLYSGELFF.

The rearrangement links TRBV11-2 to TRBJ2-7; D may correspond to TRBD1 or TRBD2 (6 bases each). Trimming stripped 1 base from V and 5 bases from J, with 12 bases between. This CDR3 spans 14 amino acids. The germline gives CDR1 SGHAT, CDR2 FQNNGV. This chain's CDR3 is CASSLGGAPNEQYF. The CDR3 nucleotides are TGTGCCAGCAGCTTAGGGGGGGCTCCCAACGAGCAGTACTTC.

The chain has TRBV29-1 and TRBJ2-7; 7 bases fit TRBD1. V trimming: 0 bases; J trimming: 2 bases; junction bases outside the gene matches: 4. The CDR3 has 14 residues. The V gene's germline CDR1 is SQVTM and CDR2 ANQGSEA. The CDR3: CSVEEPGQTYEQYF. The CDR3, as DNA: TGCAGCGTTGAAGAGCCGGGACAGACCTACGAGCAGTACTTC.

The V gene is TRBV6-1, the J gene TRBJ2-1; 8 bases are a match to TRBD1. Germline-derived CDR1 and CDR2 are MNHNS and SASEGT. V shed 3 bases and J 5 bases; nucleotides not matched to a gene: 15. The CDR3 consists of 18 residues. The CDR3 reads CASSDIIDRDRYHNEQFF. CDR3 nucleotides: TGTGCCAGCAGTGACATAATCGACCGGGACAGGTACCACAATGAGCAGTTCTTC.

V gene TRBV7-2 combines with J gene TRBJ2-7; D is unresolved. V lost 5 bases and J 0 bases, leaving 14 bases between the germline ends. The germline V gene encodes CDR1 SGHTA and CDR2 FQGNSA. The CDR3 is 15 residues long. This CDR3 reads CASSKTSLPSYEQYF. CDR3 DNA sequence: TGTGCCAGCAGCAAAACCTCACTGCCCTCCTACGAGCAGTACTTC. Based on the CDR3 plus reference TRBV7-2 and TRBJ2-7, the full variable domain is GAGVSQSPSNKVTEKGKDVELRCDPISGHTALYWYRQSLGQGLEFLIYFQGNSAPDKSGLPSDRFSAERTGGSVSTLTIQRTQQEDSAVYLCASSKTSLPSYEQYFGPGTRLTVT.

This clone was detected only once. The same CDR3 is also encoded by other DNA sequences in this sample. V and J are TRBV9 and TRBJ1-2; D gene ambiguous. Trimming removed 0 bases from V and 3 bases from J, with 6 bases in between. This CDR3 region has 13 residues. Germline V gene sequence: CDR1 SGDLS, CDR2 YYNGEE. The CDR3 spells CASSVGGDYGYTF. As DNA, the CDR3 is TGTGCCAGCAGCGTAGGTGGGGACTATGGCTACACCTTC.

The chain couples TRBV10-3 to TRBJ1-6; 9 positions agree with TRBD1. This CDR3 contains 19 residues. Germline trimming cut 2 bases from V and 0 bases from J; bases unmatched to any gene: 8. In germline, CDR1 is ENHRY, CDR2 SYGVKD. CDR3 region: CAISERGQGLSSYNSPLHF. The CDR3 DNA reads as TGTGCCATCAGTGAGAGGGGACAGGGACTAAGCTCCTATAATTCACCCCTCCACTTT.

The chain joins TRBV28 to TRBJ2-7, with D possibly called TRBD1 or TRBD2 (5 bases each). Germline CDR1 MDHEN, CDR2 SYDVKM. The length of the CDR3 is 15 residues. With 3 bases removed from V and 6 bases from J, the gap between germline ends came to 18 bases. The CDR3 loop is CASSLFGAGISEQYF. In nucleotides, the CDR3 is TGTGCCAGCAGTTTGTTTGGGGCCGGGATCTCCGAGCAGTACTTC.

Written as DNA, the CDR3 is TGTGCCAGCAGAGGGGAAAGTGACTCTTCTGATCTCGCCGGGGAGCTGTTTTTT. Encoded protein: CASRGESDSSDLAGELFF. The chain has TRBV2 and TRBJ2-2, with D perhaps TRBD1 (5 bases). The CDR3 sequence is 18 residues long. The V gene's germline CDR1 is SNHLY and CDR2 FYNNEI. Trimming shortened V by 6 bases and J by 6 bases, and 26 bases separated the two germline ends.

This chain uses TRBV5-4 with TRBJ2-2; D might be TRBD1 (5 bases). This CDR3 has 19 residues. Germline CDR1 and CDR2: SGHNT and YYREEE (reference sequence). V lost 3 bases, J lost 6 bases, and 27 bases lay in between. The CDR3 is CASSSRSGWGSRTPGELFF. CDR3 nucleotide sequence: TGTGCCAGCAGCTCCCGATCCGGTTGGGGCTCCCGGACGCCCGGGGAGCTGTTTTTT.

The chain employs TRBV7-2 and TRBJ2-7, with D tentatively TRBD1 (6 bases). The germline gives CDR1 SGHTA, CDR2 FQGNSA. V was shortened by 3 bases and J by 3 bases, with 9 bases between the two germline ends. This CDR3 has 13 amino acids. The CDR3 DNA reads as TGTGCCAGCAGCTTTTACAGGGACTACGAGCAGTACTTC. As protein: CASSFYRDYEQYF.

J is TRBJ2-4 and V is TRBV4-3, with D perhaps matching TRBD1 or TRBD2 (5 bases each). This CDR3 is 19 amino acids long. Germline-derived CDR1 and CDR2 are LGHNA and YSLEER. Trimming removed 4 bases from V and 0 bases from J, with 22 bases in between. CDR3: CASSPTAYGTVTAKNIQYF. In nucleotides, the CDR3 is TGCGCCAGCAGCCCTACTGCATATGGGACCGTAACAGCCAAAAACATTCAGTACTTC.

This chain uses TRBV10-1 with TRBJ2-7; tentative D call: TRBD1 (5 bases). Germline V CDR1 and CDR2: WNHNN, SYGVQD (reference sequence). Trimming took off 7 bases at V and 3 bases at J, with 13 bases between the two ends. This CDR3 is built from 13 residues. CDR3 residues: CASTDGRGYEQYF. The DNA of the CDR3 is TGCGCCAGCACGGACGGTAGGGGCTACGAGCAGTACTTC.

The V call is TRBV13, the J call TRBJ2-1; 8 nucleotides match TRBD1. Germline CDR1 and CDR2: PRHDT and FYEKMQ (reference sequence). V trimming: 4 bases; J trimming: 9 bases; junction bases outside the gene matches: 11. This CDR3 is built from 15 residues. Here the CDR3 DNA reads TGTGCCAGCAGCTACAGGACAGGGAACGGCATTGAGCAGTTCTTC. Translated, it gives CASSYRTGNGIEQFF.

The CDR3: CASSISGASGRFEDEQYF. DNA for the CDR3: TGTGCCAGCAGCATTTCGGGCGCGAGCGGGAGGTTTGAAGACGAGCAGTACTTC. J is TRBJ2-7 and V is TRBV7-9, with 9 bases fitting TRBD2. V trimming: 5 bases; J trimming: 5 bases; junction bases outside the gene matches: 19. The V gene's germline CDR1 is SEHNR and CDR2 FQNEAQ (reference sequence). This CDR3 is 18 amino acids long.

The CDR3 protein is CASSLFSDFQYVSGGAQYF. CDR3 nucleotide sequence: TGTGCCAGCAGTTTATTTTCAGACTTTCAATACGTGAGTGGGGGGGCCCAGTACTTC. The J gene is TRBJ2-5, the V gene TRBV27; 7 nucleotides line up with TRBD2. The ends lost 1 base at V and 9 bases at J; junction bases unmatched: 23. CDR1 and CDR2 from the germline V gene are MNHEY and SMNVEV (reference sequence). The CDR3 covers 19 residues.

The chain carries TRBV13 and TRBJ1-1; no clear D gene. V lost 3 bases, J lost 2 bases, and 4 bases lay in between. The germline gives CDR1 PRHDT, CDR2 FYEKMQ (reference sequence). CDR3 size: 12 residues. CDR3: CASSFGNTEAFF. CDR3 sequence (DNA): TGTGCCAGCAGCTTTGGAAACACTGAAGCTTTCTTT.

This chain links TRBV29-1 with TRBJ2-7; no clear D gene. Germline lookup yields CDR1 SQVTM and CDR2 ANQGSEA. The ends were cut back, 7 bases at V and 1 base at J, with 17 bases in the middle. The CDR3 length is 14 residues. CDR3 amino acids: CSAEIGSNSYEQYF. The CDR3 nucleotides are TGCAGCGCCGAGATTGGCAGCAATTCCTACGAGCAGTACTTC.

The chain's CDR3 is CASSLVGTSGRASYNEQFF. The DNA for the CDR3 is TGTGCCAGCAGCTTAGTTGGGACTAGCGGGAGGGCATCCTACAATGAGCAGTTCTTC. The genes are TRBV7-6 and TRBJ2-1, with 16 bases matching TRBD2. Germline V lookup: CDR1 SGHVS, CDR2 FNYEAQ. V gave up 1 base and J gave up 1 base; unmatched junction bases: 4. CDR3 length: 19 residues.